The entry below describes one TCR beta chain. Antigen unknown. This entry comes from a study of OX40 agonist ivuxolimab in advanced cancers. Study-level background: Those treated in dose escalation had hepatocellular carcinoma, melanoma, renal cell cancer or head and neck cancer.

Profiled with immunoSEQ multiplex PCR; TCRdb holds only in-frame clones, not every one. The profile covers about 50,000 clones, with approximately 86% appearing a single time and about 11% taken by the ten largest. This CDR3 is built from 14 residues. The J segment lost 3 bases and the V segment lost 5 bases, leaving 3 bases of the junction unmatched. Germline lookup yields CDR1 GTSNPN and CDR2 SVGIG (reference sequence). Overall study findings and caveats: More expanded clones were found, on average, in CD8+ than in CD4+ T cells. At doses 0.1 to 3.0 mg/kg, CD4+ and CD8+ clones expanded.

Specimen: CD4+ or CD8+ T cells sorted from blood, collected in a trial of the OX40 agonist ivuxolimab. V and J are TRBV30 and TRBJ2-2; 10 nucleotides line up with TRBD2. The receptor was isolated from an adult with an advanced solid tumor such as melanoma, head and neck, liver or kidney cancer. For the CDR3, the DNA is TGTGCCTGGGCACTAGCGGGGTACACCGGGGAGCTGTTTTTT. It specifies CAWALAGYTGELFF.